The rows below give T cell receptor beta chains drawn from one sample of a study of T cell repertoires in cytomegalovirus infection. In TCRdb, the reads were re-called with MiXCR into one record per CDR3 protein. Altogether roughly 720,000 distinct CDR3 sequences are present, 35% to 45% being singletons, with the ten largest covering about 2.8%. The sequencing input was PBMCs. The source is a human donor in good health (CMV status not recorded). Some clones in this sample may be carry-over from other donors' samples. CDR3s include the opening cysteine and the closing phenylalanine or tryptophan. The D gene is left open where the match is weak. Clone size, where shown, is once, few, many, or a class for clones that have expanded.

d_gene: .; j_gene: TRBJ2-1; v_gene: TRBV7-8; abundance: many; CDR3nt: TGTGCCAGCACCGGGGACTTCGAGTTTAGGAATGAGCAGTTCTTC; CDR3aa: CASTGDFEFRNEQFF
d_gene: .; j_gene: TRBJ2-5; v_gene: TRBV5-1; abundance: .; CDR3nt: TGCGCCAGCAGCTCTCAAGGGATTTCCCAAGAGACCCAGTACTTC; CDR3aa: CASSSQGISQETQYF
d_gene: .; j_gene: TRBJ2-3; v_gene: TRBV28; abundance: few; CDR3nt: TGTGCCAGCAGTTTATTTGGTGAGCTAGCGCCTTCCACAGATACGCAGTATTTT; CDR3aa: CASSLFGELAPSTDTQYF
d_gene: TRBD1; j_gene: TRBJ1-5; v_gene: TRBV2; abundance: .; CDR3nt: TGTGCCAGCAGCGACGACAGGGGGGGGCAGCCCCAGCATTTT; CDR3aa: CASSDDRGGQPQHF
d_gene: .; j_gene: TRBJ2-7; v_gene: TRBV6-2/TRBV6-3; abundance: few; CDR3nt: TGTGCCAGCAGTTACGTATACAGGGATAGCTACGAGCAGTACTTC; CDR3aa: CASSYVYRDSYEQYF
d_gene: .; j_gene: TRBJ1-3; v_gene: TRBV14; abundance: .; CDR3nt: TGTGCCAGCAGCCAAGTGCTAGGCTCTGGAAACACCATATATTTT; CDR3aa: CASSQVLGSGNTIYF
d_gene: TRBD2; j_gene: TRBJ2-3; v_gene: TRBV7-2; abundance: many; CDR3nt: TGTGCCAGCAGCTTAGAGGGAGGGTCTGGAGATACGCAGTATTTT; CDR3aa: CASSLEGGSGDTQYF
d_gene: TRBD2; j_gene: TRBJ2-1; v_gene: TRBV7-9; abundance: .; CDR3nt: TGTGCCAGCAGCCCGCGGGGGCGCGGTAGCGGGATCTACAATGAGCAGTTCTTC; CDR3aa: CASSPRGRGSGIYNEQFF
d_gene: .; j_gene: TRBJ2-7; v_gene: TRBV11-2; abundance: .; CDR3nt: TGTGCCAGCAGCTTAGAATCGTGGACCTACGAGCAGTACTTC; CDR3aa: CASSLESWTYEQYF
d_gene: TRBD2; j_gene: TRBJ2-3; v_gene: TRBV20-1; abundance: few; CDR3nt: TGCAGTGCTAGAGATCGGTCGGGTAGCGGGAGGACAGATACGCAGTATTTT; CDR3aa: CSARDRSGSGRTDTQYF
d_gene: TRBD1; j_gene: TRBJ2-7; v_gene: TRBV11-2; abundance: .; CDR3nt: TGTGCCAGCAGCTCCTACAGGGGCGACGAGCAGTACTTC; CDR3aa: CASSSYRGDEQYF
d_gene: .; j_gene: TRBJ1-4; v_gene: TRBV6-8; abundance: .; CDR3nt: TGTGCCAGCAGTAACAGCGCAACTAATGAAAAACTGTTTTTT; CDR3aa: CASSNSATNEKLFF
d_gene: .; j_gene: TRBJ1-5; v_gene: TRBV24-1; abundance: few; CDR3nt: TGTGCCACCAGTGAGACATGGGGTAATCAGCCCCAGCATTTT; CDR3aa: CATSETWGNQPQHF
d_gene: TRBD2; j_gene: TRBJ2-1; v_gene: TRBV7-6; abundance: many; CDR3nt: TGTGCCAGCAGCTTAGCTCGCGGGAGCGAGCAGTTCTTC; CDR3aa: CASSLARGSEQFF
d_gene: .; j_gene: TRBJ2-7; v_gene: TRBV7-2; abundance: many; CDR3nt: TGTGCCAGCAGCTTAGTCCGCCCCGCCTACGAGCAGTACTTC; CDR3aa: CASSLVRPAYEQYF
d_gene: .; j_gene: TRBJ2-7; v_gene: TRBV5-1; abundance: .; CDR3nt: TGCGCCAGCAGCTTCGAGGGTGGTTCCTACGAGCAGTACTTC; CDR3aa: CASSFEGGSYEQYF
d_gene: TRBD2; j_gene: TRBJ2-1; v_gene: TRBV27; abundance: .; CDR3nt: TGTGCCAGCAGTCCCCGGGGGGGTGGGTCCTACAATGAGCAGTTCTTC; CDR3aa: CASSPRGGGSYNEQFF
d_gene: .; j_gene: TRBJ1-2; v_gene: TRBV7-2; abundance: many; CDR3nt: TGTGCCAGCAGCTTAGTTGAAGGGAATGGCTACACCTTC; CDR3aa: CASSLVEGNGYTF
d_gene: TRBD1; j_gene: TRBJ1-1; v_gene: TRBV30; abundance: .; CDR3nt: TGTGCCTGGAGCCTGACAGGGCAGACTGAAGCTTTCTTT; CDR3aa: CAWSLTGQTEAFF
d_gene: .; j_gene: TRBJ2-5; v_gene: TRBV7-7; abundance: few; CDR3nt: TGTGCTAGCAGCTTTGGGTCGCACCAAGAGACCCAGTACTTC; CDR3aa: CASSFGSHQETQYF
d_gene: .; j_gene: TRBJ2-7; v_gene: TRBV20-1; abundance: .; CDR3nt: TGCAGTGCCTACTCGGCGGGTGGGAAATACTACGAGCAGTACTTC; CDR3aa: CSAYSAGGKYYEQYF
d_gene: .; j_gene: TRBJ1-1; v_gene: TRBV5-6; abundance: many; CDR3nt: TGTGCCAGCAGCCCGACAGGACTGAACACTGAAGCTTTCTTT; CDR3aa: CASSPTGLNTEAFF
d_gene: TRBD1; j_gene: TRBJ2-1; v_gene: TRBV7-6; abundance: many; CDR3nt: TGTGCCAGCAGCACCGGACAGGGAAGTGGTGAGCAGTTCTTC; CDR3aa: CASSTGQGSGEQFF
d_gene: .; j_gene: TRBJ2-3; v_gene: TRBV5-1; abundance: .; CDR3nt: TGCGCCAGCAGCCCGGAAATTGCCACAGATACGCAGTATTTT; CDR3aa: CASSPEIATDTQYF
d_gene: .; j_gene: TRBJ2-7; v_gene: TRBV11-3; abundance: .; CDR3nt: TGTGCCAGCAGCTTTCGCAGGGGGGACGAGCAGTACTTC; CDR3aa: CASSFRRGDEQYF
d_gene: .; j_gene: TRBJ2-1; v_gene: TRBV7-3; abundance: few; CDR3nt: TGTGCCAGCAGCTTAAGGACCACAGGGGAGCAGTTCTTC; CDR3aa: CASSLRTTGEQFF
d_gene: TRBD1; j_gene: TRBJ1-1; v_gene: TRBV6-5; abundance: .; CDR3nt: TGTGCCAGCAGTTACGTGGGACAGTTACCTATGAACACTGAAGCTTTCTTT; CDR3aa: CASSYVGQLPMNTEAFF
d_gene: .; j_gene: TRBJ1-2; v_gene: TRBV5-1; abundance: .; CDR3nt: TGCGCCAGCAGCGGCCGGGCCCCCGACCGGGTTAACTATGGCTACACCTTC; CDR3aa: CASSGRAPDRVNYGYTF
d_gene: TRBD1; j_gene: TRBJ2-1; v_gene: TRBV3-1; abundance: few; CDR3nt: TGTGCCAGCAGCCAAGAAGGGACAGGGGGCTACAATGAGCAGTTCTTC; CDR3aa: CASSQEGTGGYNEQFF
d_gene: .; j_gene: TRBJ1-2; v_gene: TRBV10-2; abundance: .; CDR3nt: TGCGCCAGCAGTGAGCGAAGGGTTTTCTATGGCTACACCTTC; CDR3aa: CASSERRVFYGYTF
d_gene: .; j_gene: TRBJ2-7; v_gene: TRBV2; abundance: .; CDR3nt: TGTGCCAGCAGTGAATCGGCTAGTGTTCGCGAGCAGTACTTC; CDR3aa: CASSESASVREQYF
d_gene: .; j_gene: TRBJ2-3; v_gene: TRBV6-6; abundance: .; CDR3nt: TGTGCCAGCAGTTCTAGGCGGTCGGCTGATACGCGGTATTTT; CDR3aa: CASSSRRSADTRYF
d_gene: .; j_gene: TRBJ2-7; v_gene: TRBV7-2; abundance: many; CDR3nt: TGTGCCAGCAGCTCCCCTATCCCGGTGACCTACGAGCAGTACTTC; CDR3aa: CASSSPIPVTYEQYF
d_gene: .; j_gene: TRBJ1-1; v_gene: TRBV6-1; abundance: .; CDR3nt: TGTGCCAGCAGTGAGGCGCAGGCGATCACTGAAGCTTTCTTT; CDR3aa: CASSEAQAITEAFF
d_gene: TRBD2; j_gene: TRBJ2-3; v_gene: TRBV7-8; abundance: .; CDR3nt: TGTGCCAGCAGCTACGGGACTAGCACAGATACGGAGTATTTT; CDR3aa: CASSYGTSTDTEYF
d_gene: .; j_gene: TRBJ1-2; v_gene: TRBV7-2; abundance: many; CDR3nt: TGTGCCAGCAGCGCGGGCCAGGGGCGTCCGAACTATGGCTACACCTTC; CDR3aa: CASSAGQGRPNYGYTF
d_gene: TRBD2; j_gene: TRBJ2-1; v_gene: TRBV2; abundance: .; CDR3nt: TGTGCCAGCAGGGAGACCAGCGGGAGCTCCTACAATGAGCAGTTCTTC; CDR3aa: CASRETSGSSYNEQFF
d_gene: .; j_gene: TRBJ1-1; v_gene: TRBV11-3; abundance: few; CDR3nt: TGTGCCAGCAGCGTCGGACGGGGTAGAGAAGCTTTCTTT; CDR3aa: CASSVGRGREAFF
d_gene: TRBD2; j_gene: TRBJ2-7; v_gene: TRBV5-1; abundance: .; CDR3nt: TGCGCCAGCAGCTTGGGCGCGGGGGTGGAGCAGTACTTC; CDR3aa: CASSLGAGVEQYF
d_gene: .; j_gene: TRBJ2-7; v_gene: TRBV28; abundance: few; CDR3nt: TGTGCCAGCAGGCGGTTTAAATCGAGCTCCTACGAGCAGTACTTC; CDR3aa: CASRRFKSSSYEQYF
d_gene: .; j_gene: TRBJ1-5; v_gene: TRBV29-1; abundance: .; CDR3nt: TGCAGCGTTGGTGGCAGGGGAGGTCAGCCCCAGCATTTT; CDR3aa: CSVGGRGGQPQHF
d_gene: .; j_gene: TRBJ2-1; v_gene: TRBV24-1; abundance: few; CDR3nt: TGTGCCACCAGTGATCCCGCGAGTCTGAACAATGAGCAGTTCTTC; CDR3aa: CATSDPASLNNEQFF
d_gene: .; j_gene: TRBJ1-5; v_gene: TRBV7-6; abundance: .; CDR3nt: TGTGCCAGCAGCCCCTTCGGCAGGGCTCAAAGCAATCAGCCCCAGCATTTT; CDR3aa: CASSPFGRAQSNQPQHF
d_gene: TRBD1; j_gene: TRBJ1-5; v_gene: TRBV28; abundance: .; CDR3nt: TGTGCCAGCAGTTTCTCAGGACAGGTCAATCAGCCCCAGCATTTT; CDR3aa: CASSFSGQVNQPQHF
d_gene: .; j_gene: TRBJ1-5; v_gene: TRBV20-1; abundance: .; CDR3nt: TGCAGTTCTGATCCGGGACGGAACAATCAGCCCCAGCATTTT; CDR3aa: CSSDPGRNNQPQHF
d_gene: TRBD1; j_gene: TRBJ2-1; v_gene: TRBV7-8; abundance: .; CDR3nt: TGTGCCAGCAGTGTAGTGGGACAGGGGCGCAATGAGCAGTTCTTC; CDR3aa: CASSVVGQGRNEQFF
d_gene: .; j_gene: TRBJ1-3; v_gene: TRBV10-3; abundance: few; CDR3nt: TGTGCCATCAGCCCATACTCTGGAAACACCATATATTTT; CDR3aa: CAISPYSGNTIYF
d_gene: .; j_gene: TRBJ1-2; v_gene: TRBV6-5; abundance: few; CDR3nt: TGTGCCAGCAGCCCCTACAGGCGCTATGGCTACACCTTC; CDR3aa: CASSPYRRYGYTF
d_gene: .; j_gene: TRBJ1-5; v_gene: TRBV6-2/TRBV6-3; abundance: .; CDR3nt: TGTGCCAGCAGTTATATCGGAATTCGGAGTCAGCCCCAGCATTTT; CDR3aa: CASSYIGIRSQPQHF
d_gene: .; j_gene: TRBJ2-7; v_gene: TRBV14; abundance: few; CDR3nt: TGTGCCAGCAGCCAAGGAGGTTCCCCTGGGTGGAGGAAGTACTTC; CDR3aa: CASSQGGSPGWRKYF
d_gene: TRBD1; j_gene: TRBJ1-6; v_gene: TRBV12-3/TRBV12-4; abundance: .; CDR3nt: TGTGCCAGCAGACAGGGGGCGGGTTCACCCCTCCACTTT; CDR3aa: CASRQGAGSPLHF